Below are 2 T cell receptor beta chains sequenced from a single sample in a study of OX40 agonist ivuxolimab in advanced cancers. Repertoires were generated with immunoSEQ multiplex PCR, while TCRdb's copy carries only in-frame clones and drops some. This table has tens of thousands of clones, 85% to 90% appearing once. This specimen consisted of CD4+ or CD8+ T cells sorted from blood, obtained in a trial of the OX40 agonist ivuxolimab. These receptors originate from an adult with an advanced solid tumor such as melanoma, head and neck, liver or kidney cancer.

The chain links TRBV11-2 to TRBJ2-7; 10 bases map to TRBD1. Trimming cost V 2 bases and J 5 bases; bases outside gene matches: 9. CDR3 length equals 16 residues. Germline lookup yields CDR1 SGHAT and CDR2 FQNNGV. CDR3 nucleotide sequence: TGTGCCAGCAGCTTAACCTCCGGGACAGGGGCACACGAGCAGTACTTC. The encoded protein is CASSLTSGTGAHEQYF. Full variable domain (outside the CDR3, taken from reference TRBV11-2 and TRBJ2-7): EAGVAQSPRYKIIEKRQSVAFWCNPISGHATLYWYQQILGQGPKLLIQFQNNGVVDDSQLPKDRFSAERLKGVDSTLKIQPAKLEDSAVYLCASSLTSGTGAHEQYFGPGTRLTVT.

The chain carries TRBV7-9 and TRBJ1-1; possibly TRBD1 for D (6 bases). The V end was cut by 1 base, the J end by 5 bases, with 14 bases between. Per the germline V gene, CDR1 is SEHNR and CDR2 is FQNEAQ (reference sequence). The length of the CDR3 is 15 residues. CDR3 amino acids: CASSLVLGAKTEAFF. The CDR3 DNA reads TGTGCCAGCAGCTTAGTACTGGGGGCAAAGACTGAAGCTTTCTTT.